This T cell receptor (beta chain) appears in the sequencing data of a study of blood T cells in healthy people across ages. Broader study findings: The fall in TCR beta diversity per million T cells was roughly linear with age.

Together with a sample-barcoded 5' primer, a J-beta primer mix was included in a second PCR lasting about 7 to 11 cycles. A 12-random-nucleotide template-switch adaptor tagged each cDNA molecule. A single record per CDR3 protein comes from TCRdb applying MiXCR to the 5' RACE reads. The repertoire has around 1.7 million distinct CDR3 sequences, 28% of them found once; the top ten carry around 7.7%. This clonotype was detected ten times or more. Its cognate antigen is unknown. The CDR3 has 15 amino acids. The V end was cut by 0 bases, the J end by 0 bases, with 6 bases between. Looked up from germline, CDR1 is SGHKS and CDR2 is YYEKEE (reference sequence).

The sequenced sample was blood. This TCR was recovered from a woman in her thirties in good health. V is TRBV5-5 and J is TRBJ1-4; no clear D gene. CDR3: CASSLAPSTNEKLFF. In DNA, the CDR3 is TGTGCCAGCAGCTTGGCTCCGTCAACTAATGAAAAACTGTTTTTT.